The source of this T cell receptor (beta chain) is a study of blood T cell repertoires in COVID-19. On the study more broadly: T cells, B-cell-depleted T cells, or PBMCs provided the cDNA or gDNA that served as material.

This clone was observed a handful of times. V was pared by 5 bases and J by 7 bases, with 2 bases of the junction left unmatched. The CDR3 has 14 amino acids. The V gene's germline CDR1 is KGHSH and CDR2 LQKENI. Profiled with immunoSEQ multiplex PCR; TCRdb holds only in-frame clones, not every one. This sample has about 97,000 clones, with around 73% found just once. The receptor was isolated from a man in his fifties or sixties with active or convalescent COVID-19. The rearrangement joins TRBV18 to TRBJ1-6, with 10 bases identical to TRBD1. The sequenced sample consisted of peripheral blood. The CDR3 loop reads CASSTGQGNSPLHF. For the CDR3, the DNA is TGTGCCAGCTCAACGGGACAGGGGAATTCACCCCTCCACTTT. The full variable domain, completed using reference TRBV18 and TRBJ1-6, is NAGVMQNPRHLVRRRGQEARLRCSPMKGHSHVYWYRQLPEEGLKFMVYLQKENIIDESGMPKERFSAEFPKEGPSILRIQQVVRGDSAAYFCASSTGQGNSPLHFGNGTRLTVT.